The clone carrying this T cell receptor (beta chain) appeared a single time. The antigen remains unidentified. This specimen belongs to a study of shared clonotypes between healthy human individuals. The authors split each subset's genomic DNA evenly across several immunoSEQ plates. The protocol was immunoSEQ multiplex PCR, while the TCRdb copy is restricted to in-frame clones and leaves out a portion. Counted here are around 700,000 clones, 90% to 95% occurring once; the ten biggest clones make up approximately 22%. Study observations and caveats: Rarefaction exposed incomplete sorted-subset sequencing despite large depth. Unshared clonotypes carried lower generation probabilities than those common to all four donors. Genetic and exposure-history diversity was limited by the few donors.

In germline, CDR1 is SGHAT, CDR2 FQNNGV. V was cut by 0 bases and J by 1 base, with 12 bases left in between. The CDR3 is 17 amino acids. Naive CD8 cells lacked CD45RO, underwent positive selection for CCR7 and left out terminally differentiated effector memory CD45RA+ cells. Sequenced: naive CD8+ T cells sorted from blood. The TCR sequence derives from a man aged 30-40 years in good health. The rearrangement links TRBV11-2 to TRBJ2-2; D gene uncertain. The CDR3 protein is CASSLDGFLVNTGELFF. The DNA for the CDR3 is TGTGCCAGCAGCTTAGATGGGTTCCTGGTGAACACCGGGGAGCTGTTTTTT.